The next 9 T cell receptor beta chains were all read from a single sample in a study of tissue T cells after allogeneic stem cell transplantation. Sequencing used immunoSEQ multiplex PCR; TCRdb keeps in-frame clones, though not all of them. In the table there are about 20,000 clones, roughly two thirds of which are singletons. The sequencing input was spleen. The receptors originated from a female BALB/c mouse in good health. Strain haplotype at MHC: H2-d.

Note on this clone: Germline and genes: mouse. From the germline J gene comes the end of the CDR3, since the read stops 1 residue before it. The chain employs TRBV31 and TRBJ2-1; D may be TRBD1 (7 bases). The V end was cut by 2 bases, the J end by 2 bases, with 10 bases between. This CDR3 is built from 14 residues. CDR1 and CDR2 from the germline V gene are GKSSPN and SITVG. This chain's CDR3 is CAWSGRGDYAEQFF. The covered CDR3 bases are TGTGCCTGGAGTGGCAGGGGGGACTATGCTGAGCAGTTC.

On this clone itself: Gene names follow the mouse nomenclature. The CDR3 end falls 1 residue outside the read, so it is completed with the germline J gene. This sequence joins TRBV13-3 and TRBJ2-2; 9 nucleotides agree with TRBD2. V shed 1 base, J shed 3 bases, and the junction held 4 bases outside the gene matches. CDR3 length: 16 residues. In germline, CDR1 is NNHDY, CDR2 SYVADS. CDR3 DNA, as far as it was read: TGTGCCAGCAGTGATTTGGGGGGGCGCGACACCGGGCAGCTCTAC. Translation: CASSDLGGRDTGQLY. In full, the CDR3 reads CASSDLGGRDTGQLYF.

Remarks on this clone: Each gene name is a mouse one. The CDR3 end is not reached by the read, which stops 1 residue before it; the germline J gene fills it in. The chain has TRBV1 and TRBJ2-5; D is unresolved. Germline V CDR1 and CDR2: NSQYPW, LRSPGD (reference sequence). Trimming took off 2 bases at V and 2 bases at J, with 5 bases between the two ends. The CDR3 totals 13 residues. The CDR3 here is CTCSASGQDTQYF. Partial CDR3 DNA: TGCACCTGCAGTGCATCAGGCCAAGACACCCAGTAC.

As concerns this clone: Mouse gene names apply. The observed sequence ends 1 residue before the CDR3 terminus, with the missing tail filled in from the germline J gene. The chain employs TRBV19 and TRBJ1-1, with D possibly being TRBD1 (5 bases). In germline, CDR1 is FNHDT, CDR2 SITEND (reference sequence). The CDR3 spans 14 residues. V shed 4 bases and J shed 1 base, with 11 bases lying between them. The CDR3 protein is CASSFSGKNTEVFF. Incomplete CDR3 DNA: TGTGCCAGCAGTTTTTCAGGGAAAAACACAGAAGTCTTC.

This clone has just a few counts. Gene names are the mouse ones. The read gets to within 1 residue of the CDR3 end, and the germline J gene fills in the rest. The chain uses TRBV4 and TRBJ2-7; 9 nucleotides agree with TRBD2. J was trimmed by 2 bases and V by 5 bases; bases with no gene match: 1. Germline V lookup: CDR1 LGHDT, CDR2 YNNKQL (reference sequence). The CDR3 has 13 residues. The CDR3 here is CASSGTGTYEQYF. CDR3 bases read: TGTGCCAGCAGCGGGACTGGGACCTATGAACAGTAC.

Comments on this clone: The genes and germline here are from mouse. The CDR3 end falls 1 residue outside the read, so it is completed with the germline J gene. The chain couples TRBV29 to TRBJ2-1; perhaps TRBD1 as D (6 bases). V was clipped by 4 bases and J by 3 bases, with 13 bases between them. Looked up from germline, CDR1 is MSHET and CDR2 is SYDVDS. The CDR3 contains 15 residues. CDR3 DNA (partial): TGTGCTAGCAGTTCAACCGGGACACGCTATGCTGAGCAGTTC. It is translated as CASSSTGTRYAEQF. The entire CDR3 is CASSSTGTRYAEQFF.

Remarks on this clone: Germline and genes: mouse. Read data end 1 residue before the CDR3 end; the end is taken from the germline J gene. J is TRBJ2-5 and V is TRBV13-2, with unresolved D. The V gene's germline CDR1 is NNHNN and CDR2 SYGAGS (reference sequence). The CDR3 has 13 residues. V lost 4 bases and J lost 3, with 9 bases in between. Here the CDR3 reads CASGKEVQDTQYF. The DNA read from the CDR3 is TGTGCCAGCGGTAAAGAGGTTCAAGACACCCAGTAC.

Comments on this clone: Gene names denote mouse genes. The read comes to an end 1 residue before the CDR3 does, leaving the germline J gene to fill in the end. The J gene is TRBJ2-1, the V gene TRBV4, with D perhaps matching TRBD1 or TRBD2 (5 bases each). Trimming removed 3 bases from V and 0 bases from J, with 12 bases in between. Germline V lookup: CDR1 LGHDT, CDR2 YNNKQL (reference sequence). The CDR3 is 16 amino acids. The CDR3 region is CASSYGKGHNYAEQFF. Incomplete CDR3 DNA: TGTGCCAGCAGCTATGGAAAGGGGCATAACTATGCTGAGCAGTTC.

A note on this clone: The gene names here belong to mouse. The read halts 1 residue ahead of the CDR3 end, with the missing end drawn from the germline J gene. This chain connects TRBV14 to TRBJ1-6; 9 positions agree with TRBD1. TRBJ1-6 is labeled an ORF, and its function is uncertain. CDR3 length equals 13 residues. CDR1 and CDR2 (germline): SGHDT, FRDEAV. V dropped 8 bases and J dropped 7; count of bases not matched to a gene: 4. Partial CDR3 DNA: TGTGCCAGTGGGACAGGGATGAATTCGCCCCTCTAC. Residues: CASGTGMNSPLY. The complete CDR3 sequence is CASGTGMNSPLYF.